This TCR beta chain was identified during a study of cytomegalovirus exposure and HLA in healthy donors. V was cut by 4 bases and J by 5 bases, with 6 bases left in between. This CDR3 contains 13 residues. CDR1 and CDR2 from the germline V gene are SGHDN and FVKESK. This PCR relied on a set of 60 Vbeta primers and 13 Jbeta primers. Method: immunoSEQ multiplex PCR; TCRdb's copy keeps in-frame clones and lacks some. Among 200,000 to 250,000 clones listed, around 89% were seen once. This chain uses TRBV14 with TRBJ1-6; D is undetermined. The sample was PBMCs. This TCR came from a woman aged 18-29 years in good health and CMV-seronegative. CDR3 DNA sequence: TGTGCCAGCAGCCCAGTACATAATTCACCCCTCCACTTT. Protein sequence: CASSPVHNSPLHF.